Given below is one TCR beta chain in context. Its antigen is unidentified. V dropped 2 bases and J dropped 5; count of bases not matched to a gene: 10. The CDR3 has 16 amino acids. Germline CDR1 MGHDK, CDR2 SYGVNS. The data originate from a study of T cell responses to AZD1222 COVID-19 vaccine. Whole-study results and caveats: Per reports, nearly half of all spike-specific TCRs target regions that are unmutated in variants. Vaccination with two AZD1222 doses was followed by a rise in Spike-specific TCR breadth and depth. Just five to seven people given AZD1222 tested seropositive at baseline. Sampled repertoires all dated from after the peak T cell response.

Clones were read by immunoSEQ multiplex PCR, and TCRdb kept only the in-frame ones, dropping some. This sample yields 95,000 to 100,000 clones, of which 90% are seen a single time; approximately 1.2% belongs to the top ten. The sequencing here drew on peripheral blood, taken on day 0 of AZD1222 vaccination. This receptor was taken from an adult in good health. This chain links TRBV25-1 with TRBJ1-2, with TRBD1 matching 8 bases. The CDR3 protein is CASSEGLGRTGYGYTF. In DNA, the CDR3 is TGTGCCAGCAGTGAAGGCTTGGGCAGGACAGGGTATGGCTACACCTTC.